The rows below give T cell receptor beta chains drawn from one sample of a study of blood T cell repertoires in COVID-19. Repertoires were generated with immunoSEQ multiplex PCR, while TCRdb's copy carries only in-frame clones and drops some. In the table there are approximately 160,000 clones, approximately 80% of which are singletons. The sample taken for sequencing was peripheral blood. The source of these receptors is a man aged 65 to 85 who had recovered from COVID-19. The CDR3 runs from the conserved cysteine through the conserved F or W. Each record gives: D gene, J gene, clone size, V gene, CDR3 protein, CDR3 DNA. The D gene is left open where the match is weak. Some rows have no size entry. The others give once, few or many, or a class for an expanded clone.

>TRBD1|TRBJ2-5|NA|TRBV4-3
CASSQDNRGGTQYF
TGCGCCAGCAGCCAAGATAACAGGGGTGGGACCCAGTACTTC
>TRBD2|TRBJ2-1|few|TRBV27
CASSLLAGSSYNEQFF
TGTGCCAGCAGTTTACTAGCGGGGAGCTCCTACAATGAGCAGTTCTTC
>NA|TRBJ2-7|few|TRBV3-1/TRBV3-2
CASSQEEAYEQYF
TGTGCCAGCAGCCAAGAGGAGGCCTACGAGCAGTACTTC
>NA|TRBJ2-5|NA|TRBV2
CASRAGVGQETQYF
TGTGCCAGCAGAGCCGGGGTCGGCCAAGAGACCCAGTACTTC
>NA|TRBJ1-5|NA|TRBV2
CASSEGEVQPQHF
TGTGCCAGCAGTGAAGGAGAGGTTCAGCCCCAGCATTTT
>TRBD1|TRBJ2-2|once|TRBV5-4
CASSLRGQGLSGELFF
TGTGCCAGCAGCCTCCGGGGACAGGGGTTATCCGGGGAGCTGTTTTTT
>NA|TRBJ1-1|NA|TRBV28
CASRLGHGAMNTEAFF
TGTGCCAGCAGGTTGGGGCATGGGGCGATGAACACTGAAGCTTTCTTT
>TRBD1|TRBJ1-2|few|TRBV4-2
CASSQDRNRGLYGYTF
TGTGCCAGCAGCCAAGATAGGAACAGGGGGCTTTATGGCTACACCTTC
>TRBD1|TRBJ1-6|few|TRBV6-1
CASSDDAGQGVPYEDSPLHF
TGTGCCAGCAGTGACGATGCGGGACAGGGGGTACCATATGAGGATTCACCCCTCCACTTT
>TRBD1|TRBJ1-5|NA|TRBV6-1
CASSDETGGGNQPQHF
TGTGCCAGCAGTGATGAGACAGGGGGCGGCAATCAGCCCCAGCATTTT
>NA|TRBJ2-5|once|TRBV7-6
CASSLLETQYF
TGTGCCAGCAGCTTACTAGAGACCCAGTACTTC
>NA|TRBJ2-1|NA|TRBV28
CASSSPRRSEDYNEQFF
TGTGCCAGCAGTTCACCCCGGCGGAGCGAGGACTACAATGAGCAGTTCTTC
>NA|TRBJ2-2|NA|TRBV27
CASSLQGTGELFF
TGTGCCAGCAGTCTACAGGGTACCGGGGAGCTGTTTTTT
>TRBD1|TRBJ2-7|once|TRBV3-1/TRBV3-2
CASSQMAPGQGTYSYEQYF
TGTGCCAGCAGCCAGATGGCACCGGGACAGGGAACCTACTCCTACGAGCAGTACTTC
>NA|TRBJ2-7|NA|TRBV27
CASAREWLHSYEQYF
TGTGCCAGCGCTCGTGAATGGCTGCACTCCTACGAGCAGTACTTC
>TRBD2|TRBJ2-1|NA|TRBV7-3
CASSLLGGGRYNEQFF
TGTGCCAGCAGCCTCCTAGGCGGGGGGCGCTACAATGAGCAGTTCTTC
>NA|TRBJ1-2|NA|TRBV28
CASSLLGGRRRGYGYTF
TGTGCCAGCAGTTTACTCGGCGGCCGCCGTCGCGGCTATGGCTACACCTTC
>NA|TRBJ1-1|NA|TRBV7-9
CASSLVRGNTEAFF
TGTGCCAGCAGCCTCGTACGAGGGAACACTGAAGCTTTCTTT
>TRBD2|TRBJ2-7|NA|TRBV2
CASRESDYPGLAGDYRSYEQYF
TGTGCCAGCAGAGAAAGTGACTATCCAGGACTAGCGGGAGACTACAGATCCTACGAGCAGTACTTC
>NA|TRBJ2-5|NA|TRBV5-6
CASRRSGGEETQYF
TGTGCCAGCAGGCGAAGCGGAGGGGAAGAGACCCAGTACTTC
>NA|TRBJ1-1|few|TRBV5-5
CASSLAGSTEAFF
TGTGCCAGCAGCTTGGCGGGGTCCACTGAAGCTTTCTTT
>NA|TRBJ1-5|many|TRBV28
CASQFRGNQPQHF
TGTGCCAGCCAGTTTCGGGGCAATCAGCCCCAGCATTTT
>NA|TRBJ2-7|NA|TRBV21-1
CASTKGGSGRARGEQYF
TGTGCCAGCACCAAAGGGGGGAGCGGGAGGGCCCGGGGCGAGCAGTACTTC
>TRBD2|TRBJ2-7|NA|TRBV7-9
CASSSGTTSYEQYF
TGTGCCAGCAGCTCCGGGACTACCTCCTACGAGCAGTACTTC
>NA|TRBJ1-5|few|TRBV18
CASSPSRGNQPQHF
TGTGCCAGCTCACCATCGAGGGGCAATCAGCCCCAGCATTTT
>NA|TRBJ1-4|once|TRBV28
CASSFGGSDEKLFF
TGTGCCAGCAGTTTTGGGGGGAGCGATGAAAAACTGTTTTTT
>NA|TRBJ2-7|NA|TRBV19
CASSIRGQLSYEQYF
TGTGCCAGTAGTATTCGAGGACAGCTCTCCTACGAGCAGTACTTC
>TRBD1|TRBJ2-2|NA|TRBV18
CASSPRQGEAGELFF
TGTGCCAGCTCACCACGACAGGGTGAGGCCGGGGAGCTGTTTTTT
>TRBD1|TRBJ2-1|NA|TRBV7-2
CASSSSTGAYNEQFF
TGTGCCAGCAGCTCCTCGACAGGGGCCTACAATGAGCAGTTCTTC
>TRBD1|TRBJ2-1|NA|TRBV6-5
CASSLTDRGHEQFF
TGTGCCAGCAGTTTAACGGACAGGGGGCATGAGCAGTTCTTC
>NA|TRBJ1-6|once|TRBV10-3
CAISEFEGNSPLHF
TGTGCCATCAGTGAGTTTGAGGGTAATTCACCCCTCCACTTT
>NA|TRBJ2-2|NA|TRBV7-2
CASSLSKLSGELFF
TGTGCCAGCAGCCTCTCCAAGCTGTCCGGGGAGCTGTTTTTT
>TRBD2|TRBJ2-7|NA|TRBV28
CASSFPFSGKDEQYF
TGTGCCAGCAGTTTTCCCTTTAGCGGGAAGGACGAGCAGTACTTC